This T cell receptor (beta chain) was recorded in a study of blood T cell repertoires in COVID-19. Study information: Acute-phase and convalescent COVID-19 samples originated in the United States, Italy and Spain. PBMCs, B-cell-depleted T cells, or T cells provided the cDNA or gDNA that made up the material.

It was during active infection that Seattle patients were enrolled and then longitudinally followed. Methods used by the authors: Reference gene primer amplification gave nucleated cell count estimates. Produced via immunoSEQ multiplex PCR; TCRdb's table is partial and in-frame only. D and trimming were read from the DNA, whereas the V and J calls and clone size are those reported in that table. The repertoire holds 200,000 to 250,000 clones, with approximately 85% as singletons. There are 12 residues in the CDR3. V lost 5 bases and J lost 5, with 9 bases in between. The V gene's germline CDR1 is SEHNR and CDR2 FQNEAQ (reference sequence).

The receptor comes from a woman aged 70-85 years with COVID-19, enrolled during active disease. The rearrangement uses TRBV7-9 and TRBJ1-2; D may be TRBD1 (5 bases). Sample: peripheral blood. The CDR3 here is CASSQRQYGYTF. The CDR3 nucleotides read TGTGCCAGCAGCCAGCGACAGTATGGCTACACCTTC. Based on the CDR3 plus reference TRBV7-9 and TRBJ1-2, the full variable domain is DTGVSQNPRHKITKRGQNVTFRCDPISEHNRLYWYRQTLGQGPEFLTYFQNEAQLEKSRLLSDRFSAERPKGSFSTLEIQRTEQGDSAMYLCASSQRQYGYTFGSGTRLTVV.